The text below deals with one T cell receptor beta chain. Here immunoSEQ multiplex PCR was the method, and the copy in TCRdb shows in-frame clones only, minus some. The sample holds tens of thousands of clones, approximately 90% seen once. The CDR3 is made up of 17 amino acids. The ends lost 1 base at V and 4 bases at J; junction bases unmatched: 7. The germline gives CDR1 SGHVS, CDR2 FNYEAQ. The data belong to a study of blood T cell repertoires in COVID-19. Study-level information: From the United States, Italy and Spain came samples of acute and convalescent COVID-19.

The genes are TRBV7-6 and TRBJ2-3, with 11 bases identical to TRBD2. This clonotype originated in a male donor with acute or convalescent COVID-19. The sample comprised peripheral blood. As DNA, the CDR3 is TGTGCCAGCAGCTTAGGAACTAGCGGGGGTTTCCCAGATACGCAGTATTTT. Translating it yields CASSLGTSGGFPDTQYF. The full variable domain, its missing parts supplied by reference TRBV7-6 and TRBJ2-3, is GAGVSQSPRYKVTKRGQDVALRCDPISGHVSLYWYRQALGQGPEFLTYFNYEAQQDKSGLPNDRFSAERPEGSISTLTIQRTEQRDSAMYRCASSLGTSGGFPDTQYFGPGTRLTVL.